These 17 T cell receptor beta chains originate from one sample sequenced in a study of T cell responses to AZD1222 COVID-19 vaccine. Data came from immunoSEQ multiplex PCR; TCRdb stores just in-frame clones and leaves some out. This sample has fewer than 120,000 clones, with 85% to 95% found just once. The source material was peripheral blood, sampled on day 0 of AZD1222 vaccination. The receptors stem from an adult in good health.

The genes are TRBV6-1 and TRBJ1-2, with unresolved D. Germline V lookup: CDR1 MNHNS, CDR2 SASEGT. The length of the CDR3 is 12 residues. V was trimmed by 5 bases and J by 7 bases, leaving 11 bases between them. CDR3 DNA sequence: TGTGCCAGCAGTTCCTACAGTGGTGGCTACACCTTC. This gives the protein CASSSYSGGYTF.

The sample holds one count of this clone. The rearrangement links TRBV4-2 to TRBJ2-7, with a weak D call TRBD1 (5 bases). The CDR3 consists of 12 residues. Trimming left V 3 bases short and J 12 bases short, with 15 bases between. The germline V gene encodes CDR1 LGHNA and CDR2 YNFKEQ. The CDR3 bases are TGTGCCAGCAGCCAGGATATCAGGGTTCTGTACTTC. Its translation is CASSQDIRVLYF.

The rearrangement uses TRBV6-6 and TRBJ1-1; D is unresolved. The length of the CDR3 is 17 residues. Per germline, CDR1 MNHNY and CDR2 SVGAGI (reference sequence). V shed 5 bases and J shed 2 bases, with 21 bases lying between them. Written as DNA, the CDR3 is TGTGCCAGCAGTCCCGGCGCGGCGTTGGGCACCAACACTGAAGCTTTCTTT. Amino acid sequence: CASSPGAALGTNTEAFF.

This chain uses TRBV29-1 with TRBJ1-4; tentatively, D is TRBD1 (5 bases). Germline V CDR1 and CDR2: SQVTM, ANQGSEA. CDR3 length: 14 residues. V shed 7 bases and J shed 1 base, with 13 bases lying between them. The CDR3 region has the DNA TGCAGCGCCAATAGGGGAGGAACTAATGAAAAACTGTTTTTT. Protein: CSANRGGTNEKLFF. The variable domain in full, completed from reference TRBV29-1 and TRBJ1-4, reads SAVISQKPSRDICQRGTSLTIQCQVDSQVTMMFWYRQQPGQSLTLIATANQGSEATYESGFVIDKFPISRPNLTFSTLTVSNMSPEDSSIYLCSANRGGTNEKLFFGSGTQLSVL.

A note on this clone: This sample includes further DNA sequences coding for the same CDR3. The CDR3 sequence is CASSQGNQPQHF. The CDR3 coding sequence is TGTGCCAGCAGCCAGGGGAATCAGCCCCAGCATTTT. The chain links TRBV3-1 (or the pseudogene TRBV3-2) to TRBJ1-5, with no clear D. From germline, CDR1 is LGHDT and CDR2 YNNKEL (reference sequence). This CDR3 has 12 amino acids. Between the trimmed V and J ends, which lost 3 bases and 4 bases, there was a span of 4 bases.

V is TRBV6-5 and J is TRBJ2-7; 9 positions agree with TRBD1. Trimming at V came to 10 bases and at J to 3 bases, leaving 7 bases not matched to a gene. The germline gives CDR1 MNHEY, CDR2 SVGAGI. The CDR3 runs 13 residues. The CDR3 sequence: CATRTGDFYEQYF. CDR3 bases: TGTGCCACGCGGACAGGGGACTTCTACGAGCAGTACTTC.

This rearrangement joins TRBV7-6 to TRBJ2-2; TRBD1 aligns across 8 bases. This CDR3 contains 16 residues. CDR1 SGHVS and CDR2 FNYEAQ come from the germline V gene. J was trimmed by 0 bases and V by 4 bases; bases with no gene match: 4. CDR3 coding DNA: TGTGCCAGCAGCTCAGGACAGGGATCGAACACCGGGGAGCTGTTTTTT. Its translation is CASSSGQGSNTGELFF.

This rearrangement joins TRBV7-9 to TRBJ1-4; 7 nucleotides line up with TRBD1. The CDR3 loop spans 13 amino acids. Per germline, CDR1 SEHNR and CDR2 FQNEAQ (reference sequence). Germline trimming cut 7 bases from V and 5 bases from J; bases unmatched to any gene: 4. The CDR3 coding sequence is TGTGCCAGCAAGGGACAGAGCAATGAAAAACTGTTTTTT. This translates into CASKGQSNEKLFF.

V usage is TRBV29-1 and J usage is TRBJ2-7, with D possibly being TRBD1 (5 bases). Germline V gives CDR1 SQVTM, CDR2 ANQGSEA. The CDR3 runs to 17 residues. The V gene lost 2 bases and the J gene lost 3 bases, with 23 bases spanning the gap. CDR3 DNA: TGCAGCGTTGAATACTTGAGGCAGGGAAAACTATTCTACGAGCAGTACTTC. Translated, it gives CSVEYLRQGKLFYEQYF.

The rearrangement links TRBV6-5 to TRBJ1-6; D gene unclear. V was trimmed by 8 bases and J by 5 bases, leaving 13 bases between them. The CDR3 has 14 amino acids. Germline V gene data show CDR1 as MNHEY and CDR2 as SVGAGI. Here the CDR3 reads CASAALGDNSPLHF. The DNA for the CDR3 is TGTGCCAGCGCTGCGCTGGGTGATAATTCACCCCTCCACTTT.

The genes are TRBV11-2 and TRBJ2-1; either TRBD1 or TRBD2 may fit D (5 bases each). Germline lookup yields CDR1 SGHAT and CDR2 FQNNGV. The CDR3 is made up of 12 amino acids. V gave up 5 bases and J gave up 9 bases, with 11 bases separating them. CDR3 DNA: TGTGCCAGCAGCCCATCTGGGGGTGAGCAGTTCTTC. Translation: CASSPSGGEQFF.

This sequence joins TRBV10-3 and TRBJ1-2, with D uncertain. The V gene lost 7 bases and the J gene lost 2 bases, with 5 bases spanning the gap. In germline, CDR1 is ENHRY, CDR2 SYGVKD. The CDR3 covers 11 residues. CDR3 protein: CAIMENYGYTF. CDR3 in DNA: TGTGCCATCATGGAGAACTATGGCTACACCTTC.

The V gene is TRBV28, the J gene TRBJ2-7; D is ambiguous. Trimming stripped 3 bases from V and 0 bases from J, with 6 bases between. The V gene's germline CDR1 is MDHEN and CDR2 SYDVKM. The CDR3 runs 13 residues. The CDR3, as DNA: TGTGCCAGCAGTTTGTCGGCCTCCTACGAGCAGTACTTC. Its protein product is CASSLSASYEQYF.

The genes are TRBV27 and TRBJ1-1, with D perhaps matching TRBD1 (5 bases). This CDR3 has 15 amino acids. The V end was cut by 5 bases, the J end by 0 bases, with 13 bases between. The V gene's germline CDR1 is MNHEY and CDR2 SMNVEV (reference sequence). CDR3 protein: CASSMAGAVNTEAFF. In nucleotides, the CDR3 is TGTGCCAGCAGTATGGCCGGGGCAGTGAACACTGAAGCTTTCTTT.

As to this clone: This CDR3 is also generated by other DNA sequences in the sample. The CDR3 coding sequence is TGTGCCTGGAGTGTTGGAAGCAATCAGCCCCAGCATTTT. This gives the protein CAWSVGSNQPQHF. The chain is built from TRBV30 and TRBJ1-5; D gene ambiguous. CDR3 length: 13 residues. With 0 bases removed from V and 1 base from J, the gap between germline ends came to 4 bases. Germline loops: CDR1 GTSNPN, CDR2 SVGIG (reference sequence).

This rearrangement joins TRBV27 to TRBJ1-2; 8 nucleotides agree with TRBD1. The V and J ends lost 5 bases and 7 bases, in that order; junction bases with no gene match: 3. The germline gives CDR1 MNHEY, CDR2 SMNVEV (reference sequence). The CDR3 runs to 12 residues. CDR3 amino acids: CASSLTGGGYTF. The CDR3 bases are TGTGCCAGCAGTCTCACAGGGGGTGGCTACACCTTC.

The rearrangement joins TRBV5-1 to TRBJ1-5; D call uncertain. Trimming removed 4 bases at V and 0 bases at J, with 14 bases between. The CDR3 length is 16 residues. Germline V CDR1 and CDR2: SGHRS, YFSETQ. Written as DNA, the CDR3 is TGCGCCAGCAGCCCCGGCAGCTACTATAGCAATCAGCCCCAGCATTTT. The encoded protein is CASSPGSYYSNQPQHF.